This passage covers 4 T cell receptor beta chains from one sample sequenced in a study of post-analysis software for immune sequencing data. Libraries were made from TCR beta cDNA, and they carried unique molecular identifiers. Each CDR3 protein gets one entry after TCRdb re-called the PCR reads with MiXCR. In the table there are under 200,000 distinct CDR3 sequences, roughly 34% of which are singletons. The sequenced sample was blood, obtained after autologous hematopoietic stem cell transplantation. These receptor sequences come from a girl between 5 and 17 years old with multiple sclerosis.

The gene calls are TRBV5-6 and TRBJ2-7; no clear D gene. Germline CDR1 SGHDT, CDR2 YYEEEE. This CDR3 spans 15 amino acids. V was shortened by 2 bases and J by 3 bases, with 15 bases between the two germline ends. The CDR3 region has the DNA TGTGCCAGCAGCTTCGTTTCTACCAGAGACTACGAGCAGTACTTC. This translates into CASSFVSTRDYEQYF.

This clonotype has just a few counts. The rearrangement links TRBV4-2 to TRBJ2-5; no definite D call. The V and J ends lost 1 base and 4 bases respectively, with 10 bases between them. Germline V gives CDR1 LGHNA, CDR2 YNFKEQ. The CDR3 runs to 14 residues. CDR3 bases: TGTGCCAGCAGCCAAGCTCCAGAACGAGAGACCCAGTACTTC. Its protein is CASSQAPERETQYF.

The table lists this clonotype with many counts. The chain has TRBV11-1 and TRBJ2-5, with 10 bases lining up with TRBD1. The germline V gene encodes CDR1 SGHAT and CDR2 FQDESV (reference sequence). The CDR3 sequence is 14 residues long. V shed 5 bases, J shed 3 bases, and the junction held 3 bases outside the gene matches. The CDR3 loop reads CASSATGGEETQYF. CDR3 DNA: TGTGCCAGCAGCGCGACAGGGGGCGAAGAGACCCAGTACTTC.

CDR3 in DNA: TGCGCCAGCAGCGGCCGGGTCTCTAGTCCCAATGAGCAGTTCTTC. This gives the protein CASSGRVSSPNEQFF. The chain links TRBV5-1 to TRBJ2-1; D is uncertain. Germline V gene data show CDR1 as SGHRS and CDR2 as YFSETQ. V lost 4 bases to trimming and J lost 6 bases, with 17 bases between them. This CDR3 spans 15 amino acids.